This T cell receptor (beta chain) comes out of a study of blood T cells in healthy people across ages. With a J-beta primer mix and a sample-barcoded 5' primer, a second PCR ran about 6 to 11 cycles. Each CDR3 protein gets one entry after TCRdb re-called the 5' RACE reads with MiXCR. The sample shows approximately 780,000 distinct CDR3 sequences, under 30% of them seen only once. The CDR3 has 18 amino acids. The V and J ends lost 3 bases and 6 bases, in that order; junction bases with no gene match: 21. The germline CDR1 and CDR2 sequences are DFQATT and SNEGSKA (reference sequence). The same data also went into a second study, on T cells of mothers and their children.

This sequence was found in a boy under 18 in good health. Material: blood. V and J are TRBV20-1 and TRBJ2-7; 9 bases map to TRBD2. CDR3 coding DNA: TGCAGTGCTAGTCCCCCGCCAAACCTAGCGGGGAATCGGGCCGAGCAGTACTTC. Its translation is CSASPPPNLAGNRAEQYF.